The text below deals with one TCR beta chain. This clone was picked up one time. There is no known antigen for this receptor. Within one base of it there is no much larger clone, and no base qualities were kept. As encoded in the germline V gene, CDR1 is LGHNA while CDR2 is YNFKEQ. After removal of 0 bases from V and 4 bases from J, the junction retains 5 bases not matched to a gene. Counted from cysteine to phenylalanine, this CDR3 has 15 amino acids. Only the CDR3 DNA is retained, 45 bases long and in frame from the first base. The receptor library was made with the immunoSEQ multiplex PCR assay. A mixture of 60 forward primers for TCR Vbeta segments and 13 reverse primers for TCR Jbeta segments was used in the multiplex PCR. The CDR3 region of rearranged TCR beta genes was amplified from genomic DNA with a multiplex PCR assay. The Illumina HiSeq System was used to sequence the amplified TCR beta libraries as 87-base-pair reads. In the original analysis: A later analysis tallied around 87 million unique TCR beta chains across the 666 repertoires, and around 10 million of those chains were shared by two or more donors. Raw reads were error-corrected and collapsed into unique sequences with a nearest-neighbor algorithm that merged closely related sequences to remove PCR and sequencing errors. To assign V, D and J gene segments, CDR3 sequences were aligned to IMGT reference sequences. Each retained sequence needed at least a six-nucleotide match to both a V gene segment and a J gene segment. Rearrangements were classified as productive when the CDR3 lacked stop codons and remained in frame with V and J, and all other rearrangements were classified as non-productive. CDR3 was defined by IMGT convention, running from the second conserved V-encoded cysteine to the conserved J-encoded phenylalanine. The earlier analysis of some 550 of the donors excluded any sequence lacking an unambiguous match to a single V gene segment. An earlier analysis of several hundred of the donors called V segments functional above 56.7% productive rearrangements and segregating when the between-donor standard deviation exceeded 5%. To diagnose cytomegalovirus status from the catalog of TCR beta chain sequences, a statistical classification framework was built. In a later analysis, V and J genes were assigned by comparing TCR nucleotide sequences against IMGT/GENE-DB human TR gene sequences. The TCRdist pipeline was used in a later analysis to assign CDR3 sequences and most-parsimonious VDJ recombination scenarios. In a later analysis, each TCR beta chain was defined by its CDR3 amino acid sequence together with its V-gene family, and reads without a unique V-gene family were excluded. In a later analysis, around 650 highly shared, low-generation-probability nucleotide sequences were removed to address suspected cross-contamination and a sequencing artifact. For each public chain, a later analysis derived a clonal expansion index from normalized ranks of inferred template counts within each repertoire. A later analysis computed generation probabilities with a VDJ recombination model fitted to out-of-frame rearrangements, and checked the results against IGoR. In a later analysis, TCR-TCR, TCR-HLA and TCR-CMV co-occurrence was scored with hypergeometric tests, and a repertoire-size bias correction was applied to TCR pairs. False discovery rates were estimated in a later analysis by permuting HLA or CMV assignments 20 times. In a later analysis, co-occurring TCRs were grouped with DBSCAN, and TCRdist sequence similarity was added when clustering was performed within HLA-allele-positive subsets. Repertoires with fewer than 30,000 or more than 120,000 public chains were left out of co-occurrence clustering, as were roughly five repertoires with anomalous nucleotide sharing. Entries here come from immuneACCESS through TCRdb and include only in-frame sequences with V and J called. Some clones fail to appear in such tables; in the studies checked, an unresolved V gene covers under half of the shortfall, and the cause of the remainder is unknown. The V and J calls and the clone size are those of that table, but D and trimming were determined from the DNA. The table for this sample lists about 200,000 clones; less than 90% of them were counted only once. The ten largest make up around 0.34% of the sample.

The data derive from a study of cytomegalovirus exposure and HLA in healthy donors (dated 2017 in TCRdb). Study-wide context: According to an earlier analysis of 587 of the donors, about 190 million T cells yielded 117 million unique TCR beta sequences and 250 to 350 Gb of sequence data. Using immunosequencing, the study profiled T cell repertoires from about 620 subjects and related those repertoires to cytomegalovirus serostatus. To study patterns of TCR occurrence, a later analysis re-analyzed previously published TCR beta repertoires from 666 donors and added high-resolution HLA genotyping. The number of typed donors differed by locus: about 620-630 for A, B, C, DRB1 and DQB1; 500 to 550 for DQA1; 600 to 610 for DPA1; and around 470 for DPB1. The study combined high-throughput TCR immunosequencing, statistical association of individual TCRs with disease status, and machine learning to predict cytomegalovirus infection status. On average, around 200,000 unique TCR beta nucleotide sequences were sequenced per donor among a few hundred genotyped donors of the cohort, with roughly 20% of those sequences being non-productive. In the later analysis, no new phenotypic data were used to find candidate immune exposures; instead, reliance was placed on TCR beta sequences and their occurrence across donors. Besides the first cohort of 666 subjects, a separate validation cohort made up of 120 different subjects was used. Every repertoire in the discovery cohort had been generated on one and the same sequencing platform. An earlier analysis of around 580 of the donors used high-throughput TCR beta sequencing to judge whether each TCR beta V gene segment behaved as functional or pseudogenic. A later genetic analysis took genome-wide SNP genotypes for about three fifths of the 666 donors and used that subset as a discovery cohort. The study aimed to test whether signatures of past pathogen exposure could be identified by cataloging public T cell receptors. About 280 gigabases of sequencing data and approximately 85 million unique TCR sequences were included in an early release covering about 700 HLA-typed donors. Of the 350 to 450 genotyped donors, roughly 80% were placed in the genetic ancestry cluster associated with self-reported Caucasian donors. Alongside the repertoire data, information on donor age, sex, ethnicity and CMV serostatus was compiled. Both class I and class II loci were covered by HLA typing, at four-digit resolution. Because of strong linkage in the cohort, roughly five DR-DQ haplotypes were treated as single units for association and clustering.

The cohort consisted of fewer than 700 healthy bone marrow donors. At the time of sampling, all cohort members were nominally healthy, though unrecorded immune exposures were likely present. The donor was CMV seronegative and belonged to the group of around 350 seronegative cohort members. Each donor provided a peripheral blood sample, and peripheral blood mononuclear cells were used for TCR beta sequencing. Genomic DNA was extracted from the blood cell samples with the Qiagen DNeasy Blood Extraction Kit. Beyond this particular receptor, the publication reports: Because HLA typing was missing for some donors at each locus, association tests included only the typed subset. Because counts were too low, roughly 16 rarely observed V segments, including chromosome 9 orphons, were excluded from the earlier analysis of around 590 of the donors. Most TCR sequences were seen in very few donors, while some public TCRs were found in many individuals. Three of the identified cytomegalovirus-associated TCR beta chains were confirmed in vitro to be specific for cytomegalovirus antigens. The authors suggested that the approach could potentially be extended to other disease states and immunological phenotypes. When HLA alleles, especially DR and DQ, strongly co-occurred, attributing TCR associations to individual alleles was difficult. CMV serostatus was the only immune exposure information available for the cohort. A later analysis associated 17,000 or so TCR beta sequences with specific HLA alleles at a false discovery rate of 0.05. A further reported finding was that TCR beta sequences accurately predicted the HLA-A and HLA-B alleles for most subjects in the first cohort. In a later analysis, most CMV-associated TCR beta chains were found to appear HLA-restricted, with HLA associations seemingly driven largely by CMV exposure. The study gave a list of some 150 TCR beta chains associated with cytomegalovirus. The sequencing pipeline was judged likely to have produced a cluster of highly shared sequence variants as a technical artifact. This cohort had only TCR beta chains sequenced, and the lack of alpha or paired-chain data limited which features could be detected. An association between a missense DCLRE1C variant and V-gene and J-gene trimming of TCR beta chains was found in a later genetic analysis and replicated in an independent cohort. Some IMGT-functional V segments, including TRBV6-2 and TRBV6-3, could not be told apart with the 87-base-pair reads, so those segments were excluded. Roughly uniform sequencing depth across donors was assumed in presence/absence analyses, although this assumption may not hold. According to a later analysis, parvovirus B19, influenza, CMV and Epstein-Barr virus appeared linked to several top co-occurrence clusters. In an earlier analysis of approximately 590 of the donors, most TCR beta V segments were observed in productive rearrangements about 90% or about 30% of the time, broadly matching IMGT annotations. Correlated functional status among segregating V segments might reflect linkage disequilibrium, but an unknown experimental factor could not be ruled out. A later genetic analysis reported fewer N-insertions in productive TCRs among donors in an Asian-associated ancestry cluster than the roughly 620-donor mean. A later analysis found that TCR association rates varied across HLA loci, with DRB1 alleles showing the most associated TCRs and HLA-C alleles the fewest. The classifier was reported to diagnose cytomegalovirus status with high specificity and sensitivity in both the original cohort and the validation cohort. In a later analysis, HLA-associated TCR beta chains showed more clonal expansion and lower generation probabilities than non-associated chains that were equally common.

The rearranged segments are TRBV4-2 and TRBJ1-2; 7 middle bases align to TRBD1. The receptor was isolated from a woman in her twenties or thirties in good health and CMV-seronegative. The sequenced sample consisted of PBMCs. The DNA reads TGTGCCAGCAGCCAAGACCCCCGGGACAGCTATGGCTACACCTTC. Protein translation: CASSQDPRDSYGYTF.